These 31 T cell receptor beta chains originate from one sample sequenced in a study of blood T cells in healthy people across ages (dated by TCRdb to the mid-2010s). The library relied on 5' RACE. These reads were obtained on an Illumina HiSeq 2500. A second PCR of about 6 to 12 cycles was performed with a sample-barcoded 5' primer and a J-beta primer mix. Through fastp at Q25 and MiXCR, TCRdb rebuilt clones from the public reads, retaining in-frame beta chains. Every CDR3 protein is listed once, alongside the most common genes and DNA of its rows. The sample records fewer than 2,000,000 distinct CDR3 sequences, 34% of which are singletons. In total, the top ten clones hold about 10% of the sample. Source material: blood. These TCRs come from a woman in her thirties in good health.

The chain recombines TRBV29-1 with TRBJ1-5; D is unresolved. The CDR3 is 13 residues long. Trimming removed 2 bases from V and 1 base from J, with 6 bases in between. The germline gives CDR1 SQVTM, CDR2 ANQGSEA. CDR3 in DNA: TGCAGCGTTGAAATGTCGAGCAATCAGCCCCAGCATTTT. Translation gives CSVEMSSNQPQHF.

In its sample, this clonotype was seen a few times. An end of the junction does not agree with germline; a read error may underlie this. The CDR3 region is CSARYYTGEQGTQYF. DNA for the CDR3: TGCAGTGCTAGGTATTACACAGGCGAACAAGGGACCCAGTACTTC. The chain carries TRBV20-1 and TRBJ2-5, with D maybe TRBD1 (5 bases). The CDR3 totals 15 residues. Germline CDR1 DFQATT, CDR2 SNEGSKA (reference sequence).

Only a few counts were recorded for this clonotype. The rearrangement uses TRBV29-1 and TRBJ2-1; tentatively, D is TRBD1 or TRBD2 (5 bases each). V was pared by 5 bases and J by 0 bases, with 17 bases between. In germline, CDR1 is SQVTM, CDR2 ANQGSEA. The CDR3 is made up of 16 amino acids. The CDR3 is CSVLRGGLSSYNEQFF. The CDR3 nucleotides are TGCAGCGTTCTACGGGGCGGGTTAAGCTCCTACAATGAGCAGTTCTTC.

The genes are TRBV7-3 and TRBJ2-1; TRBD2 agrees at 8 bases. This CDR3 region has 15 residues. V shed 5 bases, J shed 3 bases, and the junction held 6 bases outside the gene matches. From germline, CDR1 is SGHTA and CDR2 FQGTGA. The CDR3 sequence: CASSVTSAYYNEQFF. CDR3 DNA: TGTGCCAGCAGCGTGACTAGCGCCTACTACAATGAGCAGTTCTTC.

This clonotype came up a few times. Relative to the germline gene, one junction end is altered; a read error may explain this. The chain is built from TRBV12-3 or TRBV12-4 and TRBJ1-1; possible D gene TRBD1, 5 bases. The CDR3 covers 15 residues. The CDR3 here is CVSSSSRDGNTEAFF. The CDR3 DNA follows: TGTGTCAGCAGTTCGTCCCGGGACGGGAACACTGAAGCTTTCTTT.

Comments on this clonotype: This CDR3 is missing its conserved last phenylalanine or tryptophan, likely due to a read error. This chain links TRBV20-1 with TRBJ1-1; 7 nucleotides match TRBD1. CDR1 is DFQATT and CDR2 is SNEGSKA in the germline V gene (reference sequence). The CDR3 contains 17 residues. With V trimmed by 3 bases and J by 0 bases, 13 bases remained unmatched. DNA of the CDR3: TGCAGTGCTAGCTCAGGCCCGGGGACAGTCTTGAACACTGAAGCTTTCTTG. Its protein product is CSASSGPGTVLNTEAFL.

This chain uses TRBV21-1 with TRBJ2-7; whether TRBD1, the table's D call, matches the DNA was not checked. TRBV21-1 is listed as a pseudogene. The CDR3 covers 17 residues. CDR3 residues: CASSKEGIGRTRYEQYF. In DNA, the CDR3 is TGTGCCAGCAGCAAAGAAGGGATTGGGCGGACCCGCTACGAGCAGTACTTC.

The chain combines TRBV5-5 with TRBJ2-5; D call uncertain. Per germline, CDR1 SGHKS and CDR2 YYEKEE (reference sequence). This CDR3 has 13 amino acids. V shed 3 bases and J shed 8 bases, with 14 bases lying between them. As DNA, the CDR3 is TGTGCCAGCAGCTCCCACCCAGGTGAAACCCAGTACTTC. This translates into CASSSHPGETQYF. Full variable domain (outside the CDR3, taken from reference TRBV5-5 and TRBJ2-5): DAGVTQSPTHLIKTRGQQVTLRCSPISGHKSVSWYQQVLGQGPQFIFQYYEKEERGRGNFPDRFSARQFPNYSSELNVNALLLGDSALYLCASSSHPGETQYFGPGTRLLVL.

CDR3 coding DNA: TGTGCCAGCAGTTACTCACGTTCGACTAGCGGGGGGGGTGAGCAGTTCTTC. This sequence encodes CASSYSRSTSGGGEQFF. This chain joins TRBV6-6 and TRBJ2-1, with 14 bases aligning to TRBD2. V was clipped by 0 bases and J by 9 bases; unmatched bases: 7. Germline values: CDR1 MNHNY, CDR2 SVGAGI (reference sequence). CDR3 length equals 17 residues.

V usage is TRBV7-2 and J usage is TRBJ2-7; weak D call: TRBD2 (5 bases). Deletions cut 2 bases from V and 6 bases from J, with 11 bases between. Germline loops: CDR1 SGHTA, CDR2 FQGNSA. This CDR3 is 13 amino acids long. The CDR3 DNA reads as TGTGCCAGCAGCTTAACTAGAACCGTCGAGCAGTACTTC. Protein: CASSLTRTVEQYF.

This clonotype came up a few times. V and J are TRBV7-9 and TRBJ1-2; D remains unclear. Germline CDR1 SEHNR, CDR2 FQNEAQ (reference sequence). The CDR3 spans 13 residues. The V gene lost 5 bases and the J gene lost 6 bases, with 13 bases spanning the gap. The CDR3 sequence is CASSPQEVDGYTF. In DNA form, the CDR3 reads TGTGCCAGCAGCCCCCAGGAGGTGGATGGCTACACCTTC.

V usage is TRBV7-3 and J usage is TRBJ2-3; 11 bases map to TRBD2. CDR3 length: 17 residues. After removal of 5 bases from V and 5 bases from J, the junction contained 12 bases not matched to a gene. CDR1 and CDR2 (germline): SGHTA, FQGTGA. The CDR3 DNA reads TGTGCCAGCAGCAGAGGGCGTAGCGGGGGGGCAGGAGATACGCAGTATTTT. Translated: CASSRGRSGGAGDTQYF.

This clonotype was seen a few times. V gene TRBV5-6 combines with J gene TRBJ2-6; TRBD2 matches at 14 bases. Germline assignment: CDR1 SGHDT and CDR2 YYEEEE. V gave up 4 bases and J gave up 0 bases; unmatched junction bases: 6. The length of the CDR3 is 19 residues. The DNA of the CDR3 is TGTGCCAGCAGCATACTGACTAGCGGGAGGGCCTCTGGGGCCAACGTCCTGACTTTC. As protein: CASSILTSGRASGANVLTF.

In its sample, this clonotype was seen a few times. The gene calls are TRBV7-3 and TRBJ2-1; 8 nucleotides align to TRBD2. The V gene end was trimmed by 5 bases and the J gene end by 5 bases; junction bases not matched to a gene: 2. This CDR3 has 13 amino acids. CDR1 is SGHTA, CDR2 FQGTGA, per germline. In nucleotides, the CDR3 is TGTGCCAGCAGCCAACTAGCGGACAATGAGCAGTTCTTC. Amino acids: CASSQLADNEQFF.

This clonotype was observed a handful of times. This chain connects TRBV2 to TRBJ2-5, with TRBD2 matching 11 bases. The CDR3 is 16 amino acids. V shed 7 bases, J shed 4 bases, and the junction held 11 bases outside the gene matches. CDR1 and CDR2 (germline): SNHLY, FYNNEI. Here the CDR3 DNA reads TGTGCCAGCACCGAGGGGCTAGCGGGAGGAGGAGAGACCCAGTACTTC. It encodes CASTEGLAGGGETQYF.

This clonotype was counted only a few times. Here the CDR3 DNA reads TGCAGCGTCACGCGCGCTTCTCTCGAGCAGTACTTC. Protein sequence: CSVTRASLEQYF. V is TRBV29-1 and J is TRBJ2-4; no clear D. The DNA end is a closer match to TRBJ2-7, so the J assignment may be wrong. Per the germline V gene, CDR1 is SQVTM and CDR2 is ANQGSEA. The CDR3 is made up of 12 amino acids.

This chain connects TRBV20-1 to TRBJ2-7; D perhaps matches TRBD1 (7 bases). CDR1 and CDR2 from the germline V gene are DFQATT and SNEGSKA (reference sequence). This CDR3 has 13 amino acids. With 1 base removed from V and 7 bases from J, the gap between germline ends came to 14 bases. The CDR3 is CSARAGAGGEQYF. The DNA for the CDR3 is TGCAGTGCTAGAGCGGGGGCAGGGGGGGAGCAGTACTTC.

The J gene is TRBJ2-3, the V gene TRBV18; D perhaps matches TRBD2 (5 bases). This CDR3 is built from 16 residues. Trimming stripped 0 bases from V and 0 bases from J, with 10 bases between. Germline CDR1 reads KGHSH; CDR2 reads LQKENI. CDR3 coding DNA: TGTGCCAGCTCACCACCTCAGGAGCGGAGCACAGATACGCAGTATTTT. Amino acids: CASSPPQERSTDTQYF.

The CDR3: CSARDKGSSYNSPLHF. DNA for the CDR3: TGCAGTGCTAGAGATAAGGGGAGCTCCTATAATTCACCCCTCCACTTT. The chain is built from TRBV20-1 and TRBJ1-6, with D maybe TRBD1 (5 bases). The CDR3 length is 16 residues. Per germline, CDR1 DFQATT and CDR2 SNEGSKA (reference sequence). Trimming took off 0 bases at V and 0 bases at J, with 9 bases between the two ends.

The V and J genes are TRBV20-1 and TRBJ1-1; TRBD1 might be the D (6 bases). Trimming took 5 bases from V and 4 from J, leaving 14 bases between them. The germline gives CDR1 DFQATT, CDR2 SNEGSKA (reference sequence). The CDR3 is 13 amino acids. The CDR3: CSAAQDSITEAFF. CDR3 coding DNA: TGCAGTGCTGCCCAGGACAGTATCACTGAAGCTTTCTTT.

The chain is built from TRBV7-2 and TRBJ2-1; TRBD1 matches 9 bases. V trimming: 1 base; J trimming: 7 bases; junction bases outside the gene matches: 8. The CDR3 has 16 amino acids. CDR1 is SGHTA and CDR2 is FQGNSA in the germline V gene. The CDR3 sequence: CASSLVGTGFRNEQFF. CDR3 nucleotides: TGTGCCAGCAGCTTAGTAGGGACAGGGTTTCGGAATGAGCAGTTCTTC.

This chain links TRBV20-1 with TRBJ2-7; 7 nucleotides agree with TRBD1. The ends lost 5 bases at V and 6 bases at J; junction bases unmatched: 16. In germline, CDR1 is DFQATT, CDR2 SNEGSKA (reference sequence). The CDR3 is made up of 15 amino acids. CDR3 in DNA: TGCAGTGCTCACGATGGGACAGCCGCCCCCCTCGAGCAGTACTTC. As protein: CSAHDGTAAPLEQYF.

CDR3 nucleotides: TGTGCCAGCAGTCTTCAATTCCCCCTCGAGCAGTACTTC. Translating gives CASSLQFPLEQYF. The chain is built from TRBV27 and TRBJ2-5, with unresolved D. The DNA matches TRBJ2-7 better at its end, which makes the J call doubtful. Germline assignment: CDR1 MNHEY and CDR2 SMNVEV (reference sequence). The CDR3 covers 13 residues.

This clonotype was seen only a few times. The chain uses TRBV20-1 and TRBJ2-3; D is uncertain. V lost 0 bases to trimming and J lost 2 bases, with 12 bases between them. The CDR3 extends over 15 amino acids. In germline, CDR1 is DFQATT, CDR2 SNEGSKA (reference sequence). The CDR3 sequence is CSARDQVSHTDTQYF. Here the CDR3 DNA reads TGCAGTGCTAGAGATCAGGTTAGCCACACAGATACGCAGTATTTT.

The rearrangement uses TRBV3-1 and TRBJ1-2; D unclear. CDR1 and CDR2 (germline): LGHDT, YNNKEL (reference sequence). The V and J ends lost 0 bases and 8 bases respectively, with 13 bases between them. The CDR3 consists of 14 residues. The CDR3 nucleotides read TGTGCCAGCAGCCAAGAGTCCCACTGGAGAGGCTACACCTTC. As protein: CASSQESHWRGYTF.

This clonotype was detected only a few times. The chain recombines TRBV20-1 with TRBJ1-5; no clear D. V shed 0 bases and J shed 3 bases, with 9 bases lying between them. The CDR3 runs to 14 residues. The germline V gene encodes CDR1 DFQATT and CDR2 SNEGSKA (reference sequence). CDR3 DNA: TGCAGTGCTAGAGATCTGGTAGTCAATCAGCCCCAGCATTTT. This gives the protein CSARDLVVNQPQHF.

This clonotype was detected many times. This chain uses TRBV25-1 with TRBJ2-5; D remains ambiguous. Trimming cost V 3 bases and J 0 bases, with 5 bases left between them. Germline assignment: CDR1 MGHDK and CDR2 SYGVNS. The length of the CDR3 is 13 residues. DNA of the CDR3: TGTGCCAGCAGTGAGTCGTACCAAGAGACCCAGTACTTC. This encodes CASSESYQETQYF.

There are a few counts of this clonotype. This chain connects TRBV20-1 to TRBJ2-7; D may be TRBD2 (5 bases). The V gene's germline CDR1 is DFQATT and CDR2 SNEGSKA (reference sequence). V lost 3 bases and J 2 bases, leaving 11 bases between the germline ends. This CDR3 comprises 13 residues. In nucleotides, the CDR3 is TGCAGTGCTAGGGACTCCTCGACCTACGAGCAGTACTTC. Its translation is CSARDSSTYEQYF.

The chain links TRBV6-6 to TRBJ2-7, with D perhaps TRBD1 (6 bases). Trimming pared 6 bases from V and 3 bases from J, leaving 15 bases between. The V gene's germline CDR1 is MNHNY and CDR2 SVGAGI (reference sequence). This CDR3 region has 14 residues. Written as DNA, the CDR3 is TGTGCCAGCAGAAGGGACACCTCGGGCTACGAGCAGTACTTC. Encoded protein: CASRRDTSGYEQYF.

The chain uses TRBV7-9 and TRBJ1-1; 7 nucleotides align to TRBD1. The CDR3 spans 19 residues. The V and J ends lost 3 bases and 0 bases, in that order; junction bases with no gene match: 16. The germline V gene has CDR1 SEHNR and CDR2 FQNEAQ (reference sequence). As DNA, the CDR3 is TGTGCCAGCAGCTTGGTGGGGCGGCGACAGGGCCTCATGAACACTGAAGCTTTCTTT. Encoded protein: CASSLVGRRQGLMNTEAFF.

CDR3 sequence: CASSYRDLNTEAFF. As DNA, the CDR3 is TGTGCCAGCAGTTACCGTGATTTGAACACTGAAGCTTTCTTT. The V call is TRBV6-6, the J call TRBJ1-1; D is undetermined. This CDR3 contains 14 residues. The V and J ends lost 2 bases and 0 bases respectively, with 7 bases between them. CDR1 is MNHNY, CDR2 SVGAGI, per germline (reference sequence).